This T cell receptor beta chain came from a study of cytomegalovirus exposure and HLA in healthy donors. Findings of the study overall: The authors later linked a missense DCLRE1C variant to TCR beta V- and J-gene trimming.

Germline V lookup: CDR1 LGHNA, CDR2 YNFKEQ. Between the trimmed V and J ends, which lost 4 bases and 4 bases, there was a span of 13 bases. The CDR3 sequence is 15 residues long. The sample holds one count of this clone. As yet, its antigen is unknown. The PCR made use of 60 Vbeta and 13 Jbeta primers. Assay used: immunoSEQ multiplex PCR; TCRdb lists only in-frame clones, some missing. This sample has 100,000 to 150,000 clones; about 86% occur once, and the top ten carry around 0.67%. Sequencing was done on a sample of PBMCs. The chain uses TRBV4-2 and TRBJ2-2; possible D gene TRBD2, 7 bases. This TCR was recovered from a young man in good health and CMV-seronegative. For the CDR3, the DNA is TGTGCCAGCAGCCGGGGAGGGGGAGGCACCGGGGAGCTGTTTTTT. The encoded protein is CASSRGGGGTGELFF.